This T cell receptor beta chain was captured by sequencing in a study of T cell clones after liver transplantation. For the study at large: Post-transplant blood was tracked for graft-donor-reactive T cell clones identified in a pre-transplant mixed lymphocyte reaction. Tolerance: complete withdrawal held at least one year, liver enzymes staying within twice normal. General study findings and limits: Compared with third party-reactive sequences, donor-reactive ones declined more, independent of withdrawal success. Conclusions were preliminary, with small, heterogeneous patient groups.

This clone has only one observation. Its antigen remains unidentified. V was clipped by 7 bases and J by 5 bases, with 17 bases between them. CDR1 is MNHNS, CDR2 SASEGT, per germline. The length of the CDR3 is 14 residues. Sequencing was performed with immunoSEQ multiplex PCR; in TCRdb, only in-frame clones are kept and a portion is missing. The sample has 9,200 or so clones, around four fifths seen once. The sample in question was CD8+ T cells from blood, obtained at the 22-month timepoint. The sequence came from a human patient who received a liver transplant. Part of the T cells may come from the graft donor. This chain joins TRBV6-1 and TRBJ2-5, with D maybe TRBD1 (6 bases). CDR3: CASIYQGWQETQYF. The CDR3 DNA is TGTGCCAGCATTTACCAGGGGTGGCAGGAGACCCAGTACTTC.